The clone carrying this T cell receptor (beta chain) came up many times. Antigen: not known. The yield of each sequencing run was over 180 million TCR-beta sequences from 15-18 subjects. Each CDR3 protein gets one entry after TCRdb re-called the 5' RACE reads with MiXCR. The sample has about 82,000 distinct CDR3 sequences, 2% to 3% seen once. V was shortened by 5 bases and J by 8 bases, with 9 bases between the two germline ends. CDR3 length equals 12 residues. Germline CDR1 is SEHNR and CDR2 is FQNEAQ (reference sequence). These data are taken from a study of neurological immune-mediated disorders. Points from the study as a whole: Association with the multiple sclerosis repertoire cluster was not found for any clinical or MRI feature.

Sequencing input: PBMCs. The TCR comes from a woman aged 25 to 39 with multiple sclerosis. This chain links TRBV7-9 with TRBJ2-2; D is unclear. The CDR3 region is CASSPVSGELFF. In nucleotides, the CDR3 is TGTGCCAGCAGCCCCGTTTCTGGGGAGCTGTTTTTT.